The 20 T cell receptor beta chains below all came from one sample that was sequenced in a study of molecular identifiers for immune sequencing clone quantification. TCRdb re-called the PCR reads with MiXCR, one entry per CDR3 protein. Here the sample spans 40,000 to 50,000 distinct CDR3 sequences, roughly a fifth being singletons. The specimen was naive CD8+ T cells from blood, with Jurkat cell RNA spiked in. Subset meaning: FACS-sorted CD8+CD4-CCR7+CD45RA+ naive T cells. The receptors were sampled from a human donor in good health. Some libraries in this study had Jurkat cell RNA spiked in.

This clonotype appeared many times. V and J are TRBV19 and TRBJ2-3; D is unresolved. The CDR3 is 13 amino acids. Germline CDR1 is LNHDA and CDR2 is SQIVND (reference sequence). Trimming removed 5 bases from V and 4 bases from J, with 10 bases in between. CDR3 DNA sequence: TGTGCCAGTAGTTCCTTAGCCTCAGATACGCAGTATTTT. It codes for CASSSLASDTQYF.

The rearrangement uses TRBV4-3 and TRBJ2-7, with D tentatively TRBD2 (6 bases). V was trimmed by 1 base and J by 4 bases, leaving 14 bases between them. The germline V gene encodes CDR1 LGHNA and CDR2 YSLEER. This CDR3 spans 15 amino acids. DNA for the CDR3: TGCGCCAGCAGCCAAGCCTCTGGGCTAGCGTACGAGCAGTACTTC. It yields the protein CASSQASGLAYEQYF.

The rearrangement joins TRBV28 to TRBJ2-2; 14 bases match TRBD2. The germline V gene encodes CDR1 MDHEN and CDR2 SYDVKM. Trimming took 5 bases from V and 7 from J; bases not matched to a gene: 15. The CDR3 spans 19 residues. CDR3 sequence reads: CASSPPSPGLAGVDGELFF. For the CDR3, the DNA is TGTGCCAGCAGTCCTCCGTCCCCGGGACTAGCGGGAGTGGACGGGGAGCTGTTTTTT.

This clonotype was counted ten times or more. The J gene is TRBJ2-5, the V gene TRBV11-2, with a weak D call TRBD1 (6 bases). Germline loops: CDR1 SGHAT, CDR2 FQNNGV. The CDR3 runs to 17 residues. V was clipped by 2 bases and J by 0 bases, with 16 bases between them. CDR3 in amino acids: CASSLQNGQTYQETQYF. For the CDR3, the DNA is TGTGCCAGCAGCTTACAAAACGGACAGACGTACCAAGAGACCCAGTACTTC.

The sample holds many counts of this clonotype. V and J are TRBV4-3 and TRBJ2-3; D is undetermined. The CDR3 has 14 residues. CDR1 is LGHNA, CDR2 YSLEER, per germline. The V gene lost 4 bases and the J gene lost 3 bases, with 11 bases spanning the gap. CDR3: CASSPQQGTDTQYF. CDR3 in DNA: TGCGCCAGCAGCCCCCAACAAGGGACAGATACGCAGTATTTT.

This clonotype was counted at least ten times. This chain uses TRBV20-1 with TRBJ2-3; D is ambiguous. CDR3 length: 15 amino acids. Germline lookup yields CDR1 DFQATT and CDR2 SNEGSKA (reference sequence). Trimming took 1 base from V and 5 from J, leaving 16 bases between them. CDR3 loop: CSARAVGWFVDTQYF. As DNA, the CDR3 is TGCAGTGCTAGAGCTGTGGGATGGTTCGTAGATACGCAGTATTTT.

This clonotype was observed many times. V and J are TRBV7-9 and TRBJ2-3; no definite D call. This CDR3 contains 15 residues. From germline, CDR1 is SEHNR and CDR2 FQNEAQ (reference sequence). The V end lost 5 bases, the J end lost 0 bases, and 12 bases lay between the germline ends. The CDR3, as DNA: TGTGCCAGCAGCCAATCTGGTACTAGCACAGATACGCAGTATTTT. Its protein is CASSQSGTSTDTQYF.

There are many counts of this clonotype. The chain uses TRBV25-1 and TRBJ1-1; 10 bases are shared with TRBD1. CDR3 length: 14 residues. In germline, CDR1 is MGHDK, CDR2 SYGVNS. J gave up 6 bases and V 3 bases, and 4 bases lay outside the gene matches. CDR3 protein: CASSETGGFSEAFF. DNA of the CDR3: TGTGCCAGCAGTGAGACAGGGGGCTTCTCTGAAGCTTTCTTT. The full variable domain, completed using reference TRBV25-1 and TRBJ1-1, is EADIYQTPRYLVIGTGKKITLECSQTMGHDKMYWYQQDPGMELHLIHYSYGVNSTEKGDLSSESTVSRIRTEHFPLTLESARPSHTSQYLCASSETGGFSEAFFGQGTRLTVV.

This clonotype was seen at least ten times. This chain connects TRBV4-2 to TRBJ1-5; D is possibly TRBD1 (5 bases). CDR1 LGHNA and CDR2 YNFKEQ come from the germline V gene. The germline V and J ends were trimmed by 1 base and 5 bases, with 15 bases remaining between them. This CDR3 has 16 amino acids. Here the CDR3 reads CASSQGAGPIHQPQHF. Written as DNA, the CDR3 is TGTGCCAGCAGCCAAGGGGCAGGGCCCATCCATCAGCCCCAGCATTTT.

This clonotype occurred a few times. The chain couples TRBV19 to TRBJ1-5; D remains unclear. This CDR3 contains 13 residues. Germline V gives CDR1 LNHDA, CDR2 SQIVND (reference sequence). Trimming removed 7 bases from V and 7 bases from J, with 14 bases in between. CDR3 protein: CASTWTAGQPQHF. CDR3 DNA: TGTGCCAGTACCTGGACGGCGGGCCAGCCCCAGCATTTT. Drawing the rest from reference TRBV19 and TRBJ1-5, the complete variable domain is DGGITQSPKYLFRKEGQNVTLSCEQNLNHDAMYWYRQDPGQGLRLIYYSQIVNDFQKGDIAEGYSVSREKKESFPLTVTSAQKNPTAFYLCASTWTAGQPQHFGDGTRLSIL.

Notes on this clonotype: This may arise from a read error, as a much more abundant clone is one base away. DNA for the CDR3: TGTGCCACCAGTGTCCCCCGGGACAGCTCCTACGAGCAGTACTTC. It codes for CATSVPRDSSYEQYF. This rearrangement joins TRBV24-1 to TRBJ2-7, with TRBD1 matching 7 bases. The V gene end was trimmed by 5 bases and the J gene end by 0 bases; junction bases not matched to a gene: 6. Germline loops: CDR1 KGHDR, CDR2 SFDVKD. The CDR3 spans 15 residues.

This clonotype was detected ten times or more. J is TRBJ1-4 and V is TRBV3-1, with 10 bases aligning to TRBD1. The germline CDR1 and CDR2 sequences are LGHDT and YNNKEL (reference sequence). V was pared by 0 bases and J by 3 bases, with 10 bases of the junction left unmatched. CDR3 length equals 19 residues. The CDR3 coding sequence is TGTGCCAGCAGCCAAGAACTATCGGACAGGGGGTATGCTAATGAAAAACTGTTTTTT. Protein product: CASSQELSDRGYANEKLFF.

At least ten counts were recorded for this clonotype. This chain connects TRBV13 to TRBJ2-5; D might be TRBD2 (5 bases). Trimming shortened V by 5 bases and J by 2 bases, and 12 bases separated the two germline ends. The CDR3 contains 14 residues. CDR1 PRHDT and CDR2 FYEKMQ come from the germline V gene (reference sequence). CDR3 sequence reads: CASSAQLVQETQYF. CDR3 in DNA: TGTGCCAGCAGCGCCCAACTAGTTCAAGAGACCCAGTACTTC.

The chain uses TRBV11-2 and TRBJ2-3; no definite D call. The CDR3 runs to 17 residues. Germline CDR1 reads SGHAT; CDR2 reads FQNNGV. Deletions cut 0 bases from V and 2 bases from J, with 15 bases between. The chain's CDR3 is CASSLDPGSAYTDTQYF. CDR3 nucleotide sequence: TGTGCCAGCAGCTTAGATCCGGGCAGCGCTTACACAGATACGCAGTATTTT.

V usage is TRBV2 and J usage is TRBJ2-3; D possibly corresponds to TRBD2 (5 bases). Trimming removed 9 bases at V and 5 bases at J, with 15 bases between. This CDR3 is built from 13 residues. Germline V gene sequence: CDR1 SNHLY, CDR2 FYNNEI. The CDR3 sequence: CARERELGDTQYF. CDR3 bases: TGTGCCAGAGAGAGGGAACTGGGAGATACGCAGTATTTT.

This clonotype was counted at least ten times. The chain combines TRBV20-1 with TRBJ2-5; TRBD2 aligns across 10 bases. CDR1 is DFQATT and CDR2 is SNEGSKA in the germline V gene (reference sequence). Unmatched junction bases numbered 12, after V lost 6 bases and J lost 5 bases. The CDR3 is 15 residues long. CDR3 loop: CSAKPGTSVFETQYF. The CDR3 bases are TGCAGTGCCAAACCCGGGACTAGCGTCTTTGAGACCCAGTACTTC.

This clonotype was picked up many times. The chain links TRBV27 to TRBJ2-7, with 10 nucleotides matching TRBD2. This CDR3 comprises 14 residues. Germline values: CDR1 MNHEY, CDR2 SMNVEV (reference sequence). The junction had 5 bases not matched to a gene; V was cut back by 5 bases and J by 4 bases. The chain's CDR3 is CASSPGLAEYEQYF. The DNA of the CDR3 is TGTGCCAGCAGTCCCGGACTAGCGGAGTACGAGCAGTACTTC.

This clonotype was recorded at least ten times. CDR3 in DNA: TGTGCCAGTAGTCCCGGGACAGGGATTGAAAGGGGTCAGCCCCAGCATTTT. It codes for CASSPGTGIERGQPQHF. V usage is TRBV19 and J usage is TRBJ1-5, with 9 bases lining up with TRBD1. CDR3 length equals 17 residues. Germline values: CDR1 LNHDA, CDR2 SQIVND (reference sequence). V lost 5 bases, J lost 6 bases, and 14 bases stayed unmatched.

This clonotype was seen ten or more times. The CDR3 DNA reads as TGTGCCAGCAGCTTAGGGACTAGCCCGTCCTACGAGCAGTACTTC. It codes for CASSLGTSPSYEQYF. The chain employs TRBV11-2 and TRBJ2-7, with 8 bases that match TRBD2. With 1 base clipped from V and 1 base from J, the junction kept 3 bases outside the gene matches. The CDR3 covers 15 residues. The V gene's germline CDR1 is SGHAT and CDR2 FQNNGV.

A word on this clonotype: Being one base from a much bigger clone, this may be a read error. This chain uses TRBV19 with TRBJ1-1; D possibly corresponds to TRBD1 (5 bases). Germline loops: CDR1 LNHDA, CDR2 SQIVND (reference sequence). The CDR3 is 15 amino acids. The CDR3 sequence is CAGSLLSGGNTEAFF. The CDR3 nucleotides are TGTGCCGGTAGTCTCCTTAGCGGGGGGAACACTGAAGCTTTCTTT.